Listed here are 10 T cell receptor beta chains from one sample, sequenced in a study of human T cells and chemical hapten exposure (dated by TCRdb to the early 2020s). Libraries were made using RACE. The sample was run on a NextSeq 500. TCRdb cleaned the public reads at Q25 with fastp, built clones with MiXCR and kept in-frame beta chains. Identical CDR3 proteins give one entry, which carries the most common genes and DNA. The sample data list 65,000 to 95,000 distinct CDR3 sequences, and around 9.4% of these were observed just once. The ten largest clonotypes hold about 1.5% of the sample. The sample's time point label, in plain terms: healthy volunteer bleed at 6 weeks. Total RNA was extracted from unfractionated whole blood collected in Tempus Blood RNA tubes. The sample was whole blood. Receptors originate from a female donor in good health. Some clones in this sample may be carry-over from other donors' samples.

This clonotype was found many times. This chain connects TRBV3-2 to TRBJ1-6; the D segment call TRBD1 is taken from the table without a DNA check. TRBV3-2 is a pseudogene segment. This CDR3 region has 18 residues. CDR3 protein: CASSQDRGTAGANSPLHF. In nucleotides, the CDR3 is TGTGCCAGCAGCCAAGATCGGGGGACAGCGGGGGCTAATTCACCCCTCCACTTT.

About this clonotype itself: A read error may be the cause here, since a much bigger clone is one base away. The CDR3 sequence: CASSPTGWTEAFF. The CDR3 coding sequence is TGTGCCAGCTCACCCACGGGTTGGACTGAAGCTTTCTTT. V is TRBV18 and J is TRBJ1-1, with D hard to call. Germline assignment: CDR1 KGHSH and CDR2 LQKENI. V shed 3 bases and J shed 5 bases, with 10 bases lying between them. The CDR3 loop spans 13 amino acids. Filled out from reference TRBV18 and TRBJ1-1, the complete variable domain reads NAGVMQNPRHLVRRRGQEARLRCSPMKGHSHVYWYRQLPEEGLKFMVYLQKENIIDESGMPKERFSAEFPKEGPSILRIQQVVRGDSAAYFCASSPTGWTEAFFGQGTRLTVV.

This clonotype occurred many times. V usage is TRBV5-1 and J usage is TRBJ2-7; D gene ambiguous. CDR3 length: 12 amino acids. V was trimmed by 0 bases and J by 5 bases, leaving 6 bases between them. Germline CDR1 reads SGHRS; CDR2 reads YFSETQ. The chain's CDR3 is CASSLVSNEQYF. As DNA, the CDR3 is TGCGCCAGCAGCTTGGTCAGCAACGAGCAGTACTTC.

With regard to this clonotype: Since a much larger clone is just one base distant, this may be a read error. The CDR3, as DNA: TGCAGTGCTCGTGACAGGGGAGGGGGCTACACCTTC. Amino acids: CSARDRGGGYTF. J is TRBJ1-2 and V is TRBV20-1; 8 bases are a match to TRBD1. The ends lost 5 bases at V and 8 bases at J; junction bases unmatched: 7. The CDR3 sequence is 12 residues long. Germline-derived CDR1 and CDR2 are DFQATT and SNEGSKA (reference sequence).

This clonotype was recorded a few times. CDR3 residues: CASSGQQGINSPLHF. The CDR3 bases are TGTGCCAGCAGCGGACAACAGGGCATAAATTCACCCCTCCACTTT. The V and J genes are TRBV7-9 and TRBJ1-6; D is perhaps TRBD1 (6 bases). The CDR3 has 15 amino acids. Trimming left V 5 bases short and J 7 bases short, with 15 bases between. The germline CDR1 and CDR2 sequences are SEHNR and FQNEAQ (reference sequence). Complete variable domain (other parts from reference TRBV7-9 and TRBJ1-6): DTGVSQNPRHKITKRGQNVTFRCDPISEHNRLYWYRQTLGQGPEFLTYFQNEAQLEKSRLLSDRFSAERPKGSFSTLEIQRTEQGDSAMYLCASSGQQGINSPLHFGNGTRLTVT.

This chain connects TRBV2 to TRBJ2-3; weak D call: TRBD1 (6 bases). The CDR3 is 16 amino acids. V lost 7 bases, J lost 0 bases, and 17 bases lay in between. The germline CDR1 and CDR2 sequences are SNHLY and FYNNEI. CDR3 protein: CASTTHPGASTDTQYF. The CDR3 nucleotides are TGTGCCAGCACGACCCACCCAGGGGCTAGCACAGATACGCAGTATTTT.

There are many counts of this clonotype. The rearrangement joins TRBV7-9 to TRBJ2-3; tentatively, D is TRBD2 (5 bases). V was trimmed by 1 base and J by 2 bases, leaving 10 bases between them. Germline-derived CDR1 and CDR2 are SEHNR and FQNEAQ (reference sequence). This CDR3 has 15 amino acids. The CDR3 spells CASSLGGSDTDTQYF. DNA for the CDR3: TGTGCCAGCAGCTTAGGAGGGAGTGACACAGATACGCAGTATTTT.

This clonotype was seen a single time. A much larger clone sits a single nucleotide away, making a read error possible. The chain links TRBV20-1 to TRBJ1-1; no reliable D call. Germline lookup yields CDR1 DFQATT and CDR2 SNEGSKA (reference sequence). V shed 3 bases and J shed 1 base, with 9 bases lying between them. The CDR3 has 13 amino acids. CDR3 amino acids: CSASFGENTEAFF. Here the CDR3 DNA reads TGCAGTGCTAGCTTCGGCGAGAACACTGAAGCTTTCTTT.

The chain employs TRBV7-2 and TRBJ1-2, with D unclear. The V gene lost 2 bases and the J gene lost 2 bases, with 6 bases spanning the gap. From germline, CDR1 is SGHTA and CDR2 FQGNSA. The CDR3 is made up of 13 amino acids. The CDR3, as DNA: TGTGCCAGCAGCTTAAAGGCAAACTATGGCTACACCTTC. As protein: CASSLKANYGYTF. Full variable domain (missing parts from reference TRBV7-2 and TRBJ1-2): GAGVSQSPSNKVTEKGKDVELRCDPISGHTALYWYRQSLGQGLEFLIYFQGNSAPDKSGLPSDRFSAERTGGSVSTLTIQRTQQEDSAVYLCASSLKANYGYTFGSGTRLTVV.

The rearrangement links TRBV6-2 or TRBV6-3 to TRBJ2-3, with 7 bases lining up with TRBD1. CDR3 size: 15 residues. Germline-derived CDR1 and CDR2 are MNHEY and SVGEGT. J gave up 2 bases and V 10 bases, and 12 bases lay outside the gene matches. The CDR3 spells CATERGQFLTDTQYF. The DNA of the CDR3 is TGTGCCACCGAGAGGGGACAGTTTCTCACAGATACGCAGTATTTT.